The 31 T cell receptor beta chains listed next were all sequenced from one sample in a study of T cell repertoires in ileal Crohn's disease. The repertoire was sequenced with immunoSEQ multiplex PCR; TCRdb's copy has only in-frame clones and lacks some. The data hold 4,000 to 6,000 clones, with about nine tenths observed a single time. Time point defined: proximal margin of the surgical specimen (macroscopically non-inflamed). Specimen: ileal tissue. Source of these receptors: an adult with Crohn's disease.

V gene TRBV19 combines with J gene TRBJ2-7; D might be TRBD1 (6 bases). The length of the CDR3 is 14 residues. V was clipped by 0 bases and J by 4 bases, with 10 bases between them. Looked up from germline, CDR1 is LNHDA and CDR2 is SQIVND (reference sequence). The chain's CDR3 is CASSIEQGQYEQYF. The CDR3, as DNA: TGTGCCAGTAGTATAGAACAGGGCCAATACGAGCAGTACTTC.

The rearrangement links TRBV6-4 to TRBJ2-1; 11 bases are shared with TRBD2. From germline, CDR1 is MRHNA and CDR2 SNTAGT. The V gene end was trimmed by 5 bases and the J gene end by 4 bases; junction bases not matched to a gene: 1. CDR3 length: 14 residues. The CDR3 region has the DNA TGTGCCAGCAGTTGGACTAGCGGGTACAATGAGCAGTTCTTC. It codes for CASSWTSGYNEQFF.

This CDR3 reads CATSRGQSAQETQYF. The CDR3 nucleotides read TGTGCCACCAGCAGGGGCCAATCCGCCCAAGAGACCCAGTACTTC. The chain couples TRBV15 to TRBJ2-5; D is unclear. The CDR3 sequence is 15 residues long. The germline V gene has CDR1 LNHNV and CDR2 YYDKDF (reference sequence). Trimming stripped 3 bases from V and 1 base from J, with 12 bases between.

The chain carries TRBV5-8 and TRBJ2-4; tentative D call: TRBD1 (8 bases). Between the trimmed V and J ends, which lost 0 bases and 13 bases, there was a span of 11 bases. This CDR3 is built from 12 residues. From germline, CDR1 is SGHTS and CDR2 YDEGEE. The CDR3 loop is CASSLDRGGQYF. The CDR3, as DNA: TGTGCCAGCAGCTTGGACAGGGGGGGACAGTACTTC.

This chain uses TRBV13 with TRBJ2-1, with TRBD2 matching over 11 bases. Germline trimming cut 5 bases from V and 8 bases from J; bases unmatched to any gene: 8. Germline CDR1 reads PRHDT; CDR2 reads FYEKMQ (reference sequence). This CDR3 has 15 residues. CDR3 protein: CASSGTSGRGYEQFF. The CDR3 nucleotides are TGTGCCAGCAGCGGTACTAGCGGGAGAGGTTATGAGCAGTTCTTC.

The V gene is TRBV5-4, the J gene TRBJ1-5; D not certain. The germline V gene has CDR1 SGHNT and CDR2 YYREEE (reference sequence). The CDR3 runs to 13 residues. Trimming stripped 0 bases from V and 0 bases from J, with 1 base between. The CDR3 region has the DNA TGTGCCAGCAGCTTGGATAGCAATCAGCCCCAGCATTTT. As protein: CASSLDSNQPQHF.

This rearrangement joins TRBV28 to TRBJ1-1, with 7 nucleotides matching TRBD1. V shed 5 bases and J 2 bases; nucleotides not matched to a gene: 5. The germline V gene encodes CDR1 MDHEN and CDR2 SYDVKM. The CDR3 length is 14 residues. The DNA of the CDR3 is TGTGCCAGCAGTAAGGGACAGAGAAACACTGAAGCTTTCTTT. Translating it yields CASSKGQRNTEAFF.

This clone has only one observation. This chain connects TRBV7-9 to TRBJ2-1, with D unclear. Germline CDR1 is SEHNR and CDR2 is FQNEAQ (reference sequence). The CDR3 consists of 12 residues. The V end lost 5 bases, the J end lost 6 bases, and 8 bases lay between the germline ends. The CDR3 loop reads CASSPIVNEQFF. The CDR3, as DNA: TGTGCCAGCAGCCCTATAGTCAATGAGCAGTTCTTC.

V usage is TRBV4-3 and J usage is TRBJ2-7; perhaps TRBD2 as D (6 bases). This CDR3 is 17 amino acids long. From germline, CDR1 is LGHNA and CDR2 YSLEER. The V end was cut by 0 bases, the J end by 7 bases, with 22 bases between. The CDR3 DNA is TGCGCCAGCAGCCAAGATGGGGCCTCGGACTACTCATCTGAGCAGTACTTC. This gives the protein CASSQDGASDYSSEQYF.

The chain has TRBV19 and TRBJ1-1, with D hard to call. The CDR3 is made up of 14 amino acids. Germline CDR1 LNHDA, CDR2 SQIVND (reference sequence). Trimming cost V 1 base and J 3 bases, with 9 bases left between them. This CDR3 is CASSIVGRHTEAFF. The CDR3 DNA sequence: TGTGCCAGTAGTATAGTCGGCAGGCACACTGAAGCTTTCTTT.

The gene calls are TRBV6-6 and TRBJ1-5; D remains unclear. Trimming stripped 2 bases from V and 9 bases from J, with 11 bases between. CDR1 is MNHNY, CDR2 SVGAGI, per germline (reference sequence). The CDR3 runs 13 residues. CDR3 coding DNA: TGTGCCAGCAGTTACGGGCCCCCGCCGCCCCAGCATTTT. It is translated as CASSYGPPPPQHF.

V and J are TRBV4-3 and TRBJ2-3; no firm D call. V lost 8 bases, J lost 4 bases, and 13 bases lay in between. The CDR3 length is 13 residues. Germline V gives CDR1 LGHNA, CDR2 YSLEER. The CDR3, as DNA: TGCGCCAGCCCCGGTGTGCGCCCAGATACGCAGTATTTT. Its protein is CASPGVRPDTQYF.

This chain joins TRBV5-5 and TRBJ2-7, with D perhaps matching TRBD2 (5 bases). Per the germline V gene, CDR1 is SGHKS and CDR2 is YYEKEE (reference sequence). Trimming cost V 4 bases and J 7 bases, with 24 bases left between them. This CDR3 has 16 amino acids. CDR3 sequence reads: CASSPEAVPGFWEQYF. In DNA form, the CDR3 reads TGTGCCAGCAGCCCTGAGGCGGTCCCGGGGTTTTGGGAGCAGTACTTC. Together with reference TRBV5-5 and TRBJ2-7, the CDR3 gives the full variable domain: DAGVTQSPTHLIKTRGQQVTLRCSPISGHKSVSWYQQVLGQGPQFIFQYYEKEERGRGNFPDRFSARQFPNYSSELNVNALLLGDSALYLCASSPEAVPGFWEQYFGPGTRLTVT.

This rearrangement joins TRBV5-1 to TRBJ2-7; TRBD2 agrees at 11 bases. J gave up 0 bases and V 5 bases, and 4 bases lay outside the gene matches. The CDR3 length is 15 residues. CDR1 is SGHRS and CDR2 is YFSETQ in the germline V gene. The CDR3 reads CASRSGTSGSYEQYF. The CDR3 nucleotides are TGCGCCAGCAGGTCCGGGACTAGCGGCTCCTACGAGCAGTACTTC.

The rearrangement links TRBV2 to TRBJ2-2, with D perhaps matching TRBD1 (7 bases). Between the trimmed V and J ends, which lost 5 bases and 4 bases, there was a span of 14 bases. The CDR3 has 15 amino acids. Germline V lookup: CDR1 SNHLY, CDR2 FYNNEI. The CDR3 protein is CASSRRQGGTGELFF. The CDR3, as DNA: TGTGCCAGCAGTCGTCGCCAGGGGGGCACCGGGGAGCTGTTTTTT.

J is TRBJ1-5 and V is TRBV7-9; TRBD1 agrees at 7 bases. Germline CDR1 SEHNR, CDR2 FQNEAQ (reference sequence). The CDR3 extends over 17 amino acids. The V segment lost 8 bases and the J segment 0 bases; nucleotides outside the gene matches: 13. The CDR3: CASVPGTVYYSNQPQHF. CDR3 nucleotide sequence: TGTGCCAGCGTACCCGGGACAGTCTACTATAGCAATCAGCCCCAGCATTTT.

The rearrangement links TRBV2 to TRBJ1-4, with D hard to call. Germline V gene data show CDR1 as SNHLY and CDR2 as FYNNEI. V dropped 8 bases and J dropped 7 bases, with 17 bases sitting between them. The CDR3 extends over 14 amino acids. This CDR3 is CASEPGWGGEKLFF. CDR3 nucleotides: TGTGCCAGCGAGCCGGGATGGGGAGGTGAAAAACTGTTTTTT.

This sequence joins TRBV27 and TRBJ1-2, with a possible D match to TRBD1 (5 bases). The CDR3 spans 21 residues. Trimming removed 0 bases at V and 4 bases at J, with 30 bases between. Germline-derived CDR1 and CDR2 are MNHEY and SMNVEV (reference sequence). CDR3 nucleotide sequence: TGTGCCAGCAGTTTATCCTTCCGGGTGGGGCCCCCCCGGAAGAGAGGCTATGGCTACACCTTC. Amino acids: CASSLSFRVGPPRKRGYGYTF.

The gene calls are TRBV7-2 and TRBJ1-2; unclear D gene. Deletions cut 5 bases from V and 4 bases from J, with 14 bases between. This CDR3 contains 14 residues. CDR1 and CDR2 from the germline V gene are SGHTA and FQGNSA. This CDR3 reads CASSPQTGSYGYTF. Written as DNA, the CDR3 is TGTGCCAGCAGCCCTCAGACGGGCTCCTATGGCTACACCTTC.

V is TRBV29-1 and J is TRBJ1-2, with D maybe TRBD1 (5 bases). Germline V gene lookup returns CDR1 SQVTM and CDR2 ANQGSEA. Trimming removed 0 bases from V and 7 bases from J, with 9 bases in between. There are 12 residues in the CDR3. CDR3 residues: CSVEDAGGGYTF. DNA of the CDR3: TGCAGCGTTGAAGATGCGGGGGGTGGCTACACCTTC.

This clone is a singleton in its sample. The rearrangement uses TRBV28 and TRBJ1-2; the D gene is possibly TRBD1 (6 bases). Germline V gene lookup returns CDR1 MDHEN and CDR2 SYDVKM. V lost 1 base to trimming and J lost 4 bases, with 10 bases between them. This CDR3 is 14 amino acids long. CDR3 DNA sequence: TGTGCCAGCAGTTTATCCAGGGGAATCTATGGCTACACCTTC. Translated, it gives CASSLSRGIYGYTF.

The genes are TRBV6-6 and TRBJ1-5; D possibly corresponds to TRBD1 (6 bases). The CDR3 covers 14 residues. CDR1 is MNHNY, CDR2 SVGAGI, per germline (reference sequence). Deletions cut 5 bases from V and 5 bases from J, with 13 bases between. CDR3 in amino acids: CASSRTVGDQPQHF. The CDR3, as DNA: TGTGCCAGCAGTCGGACAGTTGGGGATCAGCCCCAGCATTTT.

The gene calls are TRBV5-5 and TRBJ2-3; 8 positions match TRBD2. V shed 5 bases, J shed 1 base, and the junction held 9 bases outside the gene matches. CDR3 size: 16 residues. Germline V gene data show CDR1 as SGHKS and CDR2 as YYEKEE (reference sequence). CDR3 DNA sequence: TGTGCCAGCAGGCCTTCGGCTAGCGGGCGCACAGATACGCAGTATTTT. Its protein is CASRPSASGRTDTQYF. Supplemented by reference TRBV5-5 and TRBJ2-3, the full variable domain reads DAGVTQSPTHLIKTRGQQVTLRCSPISGHKSVSWYQQVLGQGPQFIFQYYEKEERGRGNFPDRFSARQFPNYSSELNVNALLLGDSALYLCASRPSASGRTDTQYFGPGTRLTVL.

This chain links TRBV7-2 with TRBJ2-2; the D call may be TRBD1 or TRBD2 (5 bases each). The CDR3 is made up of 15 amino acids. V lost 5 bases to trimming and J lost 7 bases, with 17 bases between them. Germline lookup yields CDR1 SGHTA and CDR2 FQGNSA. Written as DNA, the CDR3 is TGTGCCAGCAGCCCATACGACGGGGCGGGCGGGGAGCTGTTTTTT. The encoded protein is CASSPYDGAGGELFF.

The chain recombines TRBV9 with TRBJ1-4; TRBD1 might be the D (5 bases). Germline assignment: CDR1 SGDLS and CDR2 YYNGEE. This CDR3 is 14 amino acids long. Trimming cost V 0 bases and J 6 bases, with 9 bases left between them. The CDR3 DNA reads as TGTGCCAGCAGCGTAGGGGGCGCACATGAAAAACTGTTTTTT. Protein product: CASSVGGAHEKLFF.

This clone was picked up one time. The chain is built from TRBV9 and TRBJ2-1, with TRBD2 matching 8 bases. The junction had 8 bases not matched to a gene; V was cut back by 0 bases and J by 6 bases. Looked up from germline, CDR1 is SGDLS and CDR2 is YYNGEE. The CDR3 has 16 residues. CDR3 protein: CASSVAGGDGSNEQFF. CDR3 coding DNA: TGTGCCAGCAGCGTAGCGGGGGGGGACGGCTCCAATGAGCAGTTCTTC.

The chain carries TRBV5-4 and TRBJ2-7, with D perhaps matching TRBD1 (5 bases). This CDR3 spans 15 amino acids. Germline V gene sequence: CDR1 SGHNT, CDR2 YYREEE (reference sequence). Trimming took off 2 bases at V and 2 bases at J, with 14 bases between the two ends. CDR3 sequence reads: CASSLWGATAYEQYF. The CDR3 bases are TGTGCCAGCAGCTTATGGGGCGCAACCGCCTACGAGCAGTACTTC.

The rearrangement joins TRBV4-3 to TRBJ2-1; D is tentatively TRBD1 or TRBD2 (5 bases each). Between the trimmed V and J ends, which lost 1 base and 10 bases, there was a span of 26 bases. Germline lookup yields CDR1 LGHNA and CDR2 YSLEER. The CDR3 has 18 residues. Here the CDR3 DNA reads TGCGCCAGCAGCCAAGGACCCTGGGGCGCAGGGACCCACGGGGAGCAGTTCTTC. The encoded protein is CASSQGPWGAGTHGEQFF.

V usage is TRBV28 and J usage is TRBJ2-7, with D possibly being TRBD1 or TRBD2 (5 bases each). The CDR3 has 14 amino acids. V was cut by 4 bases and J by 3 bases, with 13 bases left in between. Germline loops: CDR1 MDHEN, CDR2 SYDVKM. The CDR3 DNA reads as TGTGCCAGCAGTTCTGGGGACGGACGCTACGAGCAGTACTTC. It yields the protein CASSSGDGRYEQYF.

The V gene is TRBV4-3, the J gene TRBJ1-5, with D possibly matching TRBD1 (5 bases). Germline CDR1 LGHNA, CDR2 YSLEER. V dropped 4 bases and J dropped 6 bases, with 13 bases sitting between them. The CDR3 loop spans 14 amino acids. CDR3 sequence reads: CASSPGSGLQPQHF. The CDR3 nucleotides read TGCGCCAGCAGCCCTGGTTCGGGGCTTCAGCCCCAGCATTTT.

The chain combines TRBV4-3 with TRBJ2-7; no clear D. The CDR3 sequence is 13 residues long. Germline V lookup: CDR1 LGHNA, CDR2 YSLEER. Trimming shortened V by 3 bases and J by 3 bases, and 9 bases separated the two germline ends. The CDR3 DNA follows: TGCGCCAGCAGCCAGAGGACCTTCTACGAGCAGTACTTC. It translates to CASSQRTFYEQYF.